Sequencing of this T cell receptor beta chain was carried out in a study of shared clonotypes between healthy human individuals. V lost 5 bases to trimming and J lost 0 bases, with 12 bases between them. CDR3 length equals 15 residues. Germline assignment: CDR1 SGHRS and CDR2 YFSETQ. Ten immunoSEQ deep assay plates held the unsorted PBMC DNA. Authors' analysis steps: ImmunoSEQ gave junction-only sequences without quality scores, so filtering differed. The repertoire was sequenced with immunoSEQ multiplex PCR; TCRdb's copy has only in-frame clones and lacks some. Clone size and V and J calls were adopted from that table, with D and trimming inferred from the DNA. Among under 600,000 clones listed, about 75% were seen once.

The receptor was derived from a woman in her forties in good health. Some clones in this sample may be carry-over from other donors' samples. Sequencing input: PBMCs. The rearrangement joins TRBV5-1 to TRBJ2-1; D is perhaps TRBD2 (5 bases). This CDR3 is CASSTEANSYNEQFF. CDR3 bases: TGCGCCAGCAGTACGGAGGCTAACTCCTACAATGAGCAGTTCTTC.